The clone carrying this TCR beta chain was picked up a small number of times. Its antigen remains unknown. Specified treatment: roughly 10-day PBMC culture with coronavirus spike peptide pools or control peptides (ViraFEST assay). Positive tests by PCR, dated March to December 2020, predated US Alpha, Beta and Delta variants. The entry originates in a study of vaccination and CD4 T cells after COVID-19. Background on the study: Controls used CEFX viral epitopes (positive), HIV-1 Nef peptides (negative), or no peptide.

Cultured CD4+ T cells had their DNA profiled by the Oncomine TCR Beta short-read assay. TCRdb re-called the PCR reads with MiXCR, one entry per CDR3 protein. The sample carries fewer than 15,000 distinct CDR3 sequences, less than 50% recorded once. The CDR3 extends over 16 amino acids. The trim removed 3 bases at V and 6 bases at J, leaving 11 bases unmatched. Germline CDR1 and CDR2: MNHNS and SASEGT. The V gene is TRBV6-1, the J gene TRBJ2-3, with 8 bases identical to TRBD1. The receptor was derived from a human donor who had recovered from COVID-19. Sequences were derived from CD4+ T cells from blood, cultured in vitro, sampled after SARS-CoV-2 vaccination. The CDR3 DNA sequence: TGTGCCAGCAGTGACCGACAGGGGACTGAAAAGGATACGCAGTATTTT. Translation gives CASSDRQGTEKDTQYF.